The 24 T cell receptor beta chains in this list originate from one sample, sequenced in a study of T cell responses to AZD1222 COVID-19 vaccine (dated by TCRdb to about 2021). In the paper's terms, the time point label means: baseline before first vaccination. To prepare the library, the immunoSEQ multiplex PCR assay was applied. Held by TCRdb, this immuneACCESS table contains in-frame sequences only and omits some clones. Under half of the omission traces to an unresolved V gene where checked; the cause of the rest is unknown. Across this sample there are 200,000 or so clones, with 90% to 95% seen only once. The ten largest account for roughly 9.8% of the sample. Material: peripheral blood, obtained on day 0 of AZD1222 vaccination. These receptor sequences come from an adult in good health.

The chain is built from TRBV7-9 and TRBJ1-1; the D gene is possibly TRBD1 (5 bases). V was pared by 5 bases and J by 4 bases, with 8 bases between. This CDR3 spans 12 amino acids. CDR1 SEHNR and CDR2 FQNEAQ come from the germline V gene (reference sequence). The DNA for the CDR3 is TGTGCCAGCAGCCCTCAGGGCACTGAAGCTTTCTTT. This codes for CASSPQGTEAFF.

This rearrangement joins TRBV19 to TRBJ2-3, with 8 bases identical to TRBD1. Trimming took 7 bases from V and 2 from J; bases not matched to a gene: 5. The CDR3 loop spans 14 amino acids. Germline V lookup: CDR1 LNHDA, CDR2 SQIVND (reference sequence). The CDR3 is CASKSGQVTDTQYF. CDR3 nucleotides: TGTGCCAGTAAATCGGGACAGGTCACAGATACGCAGTATTTT.

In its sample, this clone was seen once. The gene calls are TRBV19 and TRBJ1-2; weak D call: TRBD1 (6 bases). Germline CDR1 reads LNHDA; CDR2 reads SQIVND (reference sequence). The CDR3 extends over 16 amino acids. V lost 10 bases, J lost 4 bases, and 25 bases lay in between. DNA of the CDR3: TGTGCCACCCACACCAACCCGGGACAAATCGGCTATGGCTACACCTTC. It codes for CATHTNPGQIGYGYTF.

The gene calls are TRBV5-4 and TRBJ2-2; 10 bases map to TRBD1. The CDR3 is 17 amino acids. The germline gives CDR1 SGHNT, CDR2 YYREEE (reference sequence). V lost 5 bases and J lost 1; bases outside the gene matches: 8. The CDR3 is CASSRNRDRGNTGELFF. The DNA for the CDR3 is TGTGCCAGCAGTCGAAACCGGGACAGGGGGAACACCGGGGAGCTGTTTTTT.

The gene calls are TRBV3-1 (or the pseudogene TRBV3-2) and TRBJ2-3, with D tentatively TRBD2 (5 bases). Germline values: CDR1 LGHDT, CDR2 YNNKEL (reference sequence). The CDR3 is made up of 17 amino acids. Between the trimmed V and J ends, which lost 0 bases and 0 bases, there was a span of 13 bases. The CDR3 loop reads CASSQEPAEVSTDTQYF. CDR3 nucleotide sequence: TGTGCCAGCAGCCAAGAGCCAGCGGAGGTTAGCACAGATACGCAGTATTTT.

The CDR3 nucleotides are TGCGCCAGCAGCTTGGCGGGCCTCTACGAGCAGTACTTC. Residues: CASSLAGLYEQYF. The rearrangement joins TRBV5-1 to TRBJ2-7, with no clear D. Trimming left V 0 bases short and J 3 bases short, with 7 bases between. Germline values: CDR1 SGHRS, CDR2 YFSETQ. This CDR3 has 13 amino acids.

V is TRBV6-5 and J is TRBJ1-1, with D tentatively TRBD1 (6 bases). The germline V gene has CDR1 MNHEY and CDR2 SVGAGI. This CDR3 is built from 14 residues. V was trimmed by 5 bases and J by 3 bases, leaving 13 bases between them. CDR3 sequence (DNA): TGTGCCAGCAGTAACAGGGTCGGTGACACTGAAGCTTTCTTT. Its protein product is CASSNRVGDTEAFF.

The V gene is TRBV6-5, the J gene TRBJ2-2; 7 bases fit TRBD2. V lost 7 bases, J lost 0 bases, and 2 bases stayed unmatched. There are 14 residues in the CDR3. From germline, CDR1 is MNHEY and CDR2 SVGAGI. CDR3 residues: CASTLAANTGELFF. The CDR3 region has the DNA TGTGCCAGCACCCTAGCGGCGAACACCGGGGAGCTGTTTTTT.

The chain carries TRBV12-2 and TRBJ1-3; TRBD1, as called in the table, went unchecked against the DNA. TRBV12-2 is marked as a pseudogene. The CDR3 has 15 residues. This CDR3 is CASRSTGGKGNTIYF. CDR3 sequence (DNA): TGTGCAAGTCGCTCTACAGGGGGTAAGGGAAACACCATATATTTT.

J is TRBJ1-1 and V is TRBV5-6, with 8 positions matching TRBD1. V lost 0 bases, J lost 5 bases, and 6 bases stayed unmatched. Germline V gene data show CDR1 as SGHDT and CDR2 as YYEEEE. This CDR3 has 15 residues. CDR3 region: CASSLVGQGETEAFF. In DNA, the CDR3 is TGTGCCAGCAGCTTGGTTGGACAGGGTGAGACTGAAGCTTTCTTT.

The CDR3 DNA reads TGTGCCAGCAGCGGGAGTACCACCGGGGAGCTGTTTTTT. The encoded protein is CASSGSTTGELFF. The V gene is TRBV11-3, the J gene TRBJ2-2, with D possibly being TRBD2 (5 bases). The length of the CDR3 is 13 residues. Germline-derived CDR1 and CDR2 are SGHNT and YENEEA. The V and J ends lost 5 bases and 4 bases respectively, with 8 bases between them.

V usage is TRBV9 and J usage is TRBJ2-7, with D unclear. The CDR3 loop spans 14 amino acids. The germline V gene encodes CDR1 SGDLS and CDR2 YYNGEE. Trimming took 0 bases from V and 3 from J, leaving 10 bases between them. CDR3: CASSVGARDYEQYF. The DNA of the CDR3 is TGTGCCAGCAGCGTAGGGGCTAGAGACTACGAGCAGTACTTC.

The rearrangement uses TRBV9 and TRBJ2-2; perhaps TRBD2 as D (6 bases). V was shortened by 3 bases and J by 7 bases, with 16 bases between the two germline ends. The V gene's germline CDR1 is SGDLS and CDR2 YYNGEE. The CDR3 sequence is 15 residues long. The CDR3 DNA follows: TGTGCCAGCAGCGCCTCGGGGAGGCAGGACGGGGAGCTGTTTTTT. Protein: CASSASGRQDGELFF.

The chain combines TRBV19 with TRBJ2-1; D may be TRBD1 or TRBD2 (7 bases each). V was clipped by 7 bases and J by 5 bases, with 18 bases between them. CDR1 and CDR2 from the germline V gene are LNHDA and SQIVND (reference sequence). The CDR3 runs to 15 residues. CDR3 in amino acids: CASTPRGRANNEQFF. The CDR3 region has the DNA TGTGCCAGTACCCCCAGGGGGAGGGCCAACAATGAGCAGTTCTTC.

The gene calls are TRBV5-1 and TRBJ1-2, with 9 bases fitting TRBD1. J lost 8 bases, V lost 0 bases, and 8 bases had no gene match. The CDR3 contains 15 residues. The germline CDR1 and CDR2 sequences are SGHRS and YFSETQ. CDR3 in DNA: TGCGCCAGCAGCTTGGCCCTGGGACAGGGAAGAGGCTACACCTTC. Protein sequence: CASSLALGQGRGYTF.

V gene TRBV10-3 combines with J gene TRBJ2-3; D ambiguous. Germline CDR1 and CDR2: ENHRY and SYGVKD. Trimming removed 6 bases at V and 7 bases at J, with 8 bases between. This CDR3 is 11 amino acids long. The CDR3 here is CAIRAGHTQYF. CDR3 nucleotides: TGTGCCATCAGGGCCGGCCATACGCAGTATTTT.

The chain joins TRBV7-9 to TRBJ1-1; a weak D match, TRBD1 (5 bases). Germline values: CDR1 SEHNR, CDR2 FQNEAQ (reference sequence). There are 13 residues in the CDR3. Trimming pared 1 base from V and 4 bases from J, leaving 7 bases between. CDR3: CASSLGQPTEAFF. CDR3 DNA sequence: TGTGCCAGCAGCTTAGGACAGCCCACTGAAGCTTTCTTT.

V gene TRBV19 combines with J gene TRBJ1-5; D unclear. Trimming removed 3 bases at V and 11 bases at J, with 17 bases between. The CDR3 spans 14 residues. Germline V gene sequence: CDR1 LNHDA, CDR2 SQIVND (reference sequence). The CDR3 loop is CASSMGPGRDSQHF. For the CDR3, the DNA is TGTGCCAGTAGTATGGGTCCCGGGCGGGATTCCCAGCATTTT.

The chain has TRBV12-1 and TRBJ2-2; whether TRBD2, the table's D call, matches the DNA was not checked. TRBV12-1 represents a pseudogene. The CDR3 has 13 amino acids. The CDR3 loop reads CASTMRYTGELFF. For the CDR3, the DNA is TGTGCCAGCACCATGAGGTACACCGGGGAGCTGTTTTTT.

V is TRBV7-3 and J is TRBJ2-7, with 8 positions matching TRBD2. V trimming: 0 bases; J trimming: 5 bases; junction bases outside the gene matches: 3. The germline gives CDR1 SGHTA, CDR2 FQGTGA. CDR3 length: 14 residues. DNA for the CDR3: TGTGCCAGCAGCTTAACCCCCGGGAGGGACGAGCAGTACTTC. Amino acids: CASSLTPGRDEQYF.

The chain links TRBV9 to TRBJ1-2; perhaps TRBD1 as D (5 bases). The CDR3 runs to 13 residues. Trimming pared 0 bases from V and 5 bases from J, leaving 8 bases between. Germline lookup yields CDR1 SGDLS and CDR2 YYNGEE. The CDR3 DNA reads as TGTGCCAGCAGCGTAGTTGCAGGGTATGGCTACACCTTC. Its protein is CASSVVAGYGYTF.

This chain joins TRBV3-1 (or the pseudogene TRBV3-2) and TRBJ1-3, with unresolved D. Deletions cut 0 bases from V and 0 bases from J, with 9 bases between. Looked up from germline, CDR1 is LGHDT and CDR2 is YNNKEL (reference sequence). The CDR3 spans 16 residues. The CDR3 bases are TGTGCCAGCAGCCAAGATCACACATCCTCTGGAAACACCATATATTTT. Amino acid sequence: CASSQDHTSSGNTIYF.

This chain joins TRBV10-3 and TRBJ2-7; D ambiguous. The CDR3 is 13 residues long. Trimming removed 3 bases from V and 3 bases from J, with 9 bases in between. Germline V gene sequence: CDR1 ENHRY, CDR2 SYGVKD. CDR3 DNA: TGTGCCATCAGTGAATTGGGGATCTACGAGCAGTACTTC. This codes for CAISELGIYEQYF.

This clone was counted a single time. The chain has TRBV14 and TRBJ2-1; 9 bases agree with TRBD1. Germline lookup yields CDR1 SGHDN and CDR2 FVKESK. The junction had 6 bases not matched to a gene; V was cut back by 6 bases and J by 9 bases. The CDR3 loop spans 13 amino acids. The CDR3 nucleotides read TGTGCCAGCAGTCTACAGGGGGCCAGTGAGCAGTTCTTC. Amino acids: CASSLQGASEQFF.